This T cell receptor (beta chain) was found in a study of shared clonotypes between healthy human individuals. Deep-level assay runs were performed. Among the unsorted PBMC samples, replicate PCRs used around 280 ng DNA, 31,000 or so T cell genomes. The authors sequenced unsorted PBMC DNA on ten immunoSEQ deep assay plates. Clones were sequenced by immunoSEQ multiplex PCR, and TCRdb holds only the in-frame ones, with some missing. The sample carries about 520,000 clones, about 85% recorded once. About this clone: The sample contains more than one DNA sequence encoding this CDR3.

This CDR3 has 13 amino acids. Germline assignment: CDR1 SGHRS and CDR2 YFSETQ. The junction had 1 base not matched to a gene; V was cut back by 3 bases and J by 2 bases. The donors, healthy adults who were HIV-negative, had experienced no recent acute infections or vaccinations. This chain uses TRBV5-1 with TRBJ1-2, with 7 bases identical to TRBD1. The sequencing sample was made of PBMCs. The TCR comes from a woman in her thirties or forties in good health. Some clones in this sample may be carry-over from other donors' samples. The CDR3 nucleotides are TGCGCCAGCAGCTCGGGACAGAACTATGGCTACACCTTC. Translation gives CASSSGQNYGYTF.